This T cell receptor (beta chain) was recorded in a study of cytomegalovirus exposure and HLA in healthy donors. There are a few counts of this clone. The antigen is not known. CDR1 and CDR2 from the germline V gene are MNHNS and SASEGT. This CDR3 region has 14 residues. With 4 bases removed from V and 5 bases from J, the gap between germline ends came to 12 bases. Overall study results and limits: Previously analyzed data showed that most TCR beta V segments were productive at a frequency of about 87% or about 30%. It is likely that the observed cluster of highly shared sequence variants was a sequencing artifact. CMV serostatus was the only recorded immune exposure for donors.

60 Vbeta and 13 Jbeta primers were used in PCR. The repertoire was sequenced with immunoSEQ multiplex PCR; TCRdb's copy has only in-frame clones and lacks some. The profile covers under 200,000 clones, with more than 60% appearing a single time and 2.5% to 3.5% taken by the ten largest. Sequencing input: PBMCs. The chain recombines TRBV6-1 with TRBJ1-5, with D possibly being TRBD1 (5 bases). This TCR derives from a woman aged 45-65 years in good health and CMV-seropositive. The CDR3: CASSAMTAYQPQHF. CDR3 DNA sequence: TGTGCCAGCAGTGCCATGACAGCTTATCAGCCCCAGCATTTT.